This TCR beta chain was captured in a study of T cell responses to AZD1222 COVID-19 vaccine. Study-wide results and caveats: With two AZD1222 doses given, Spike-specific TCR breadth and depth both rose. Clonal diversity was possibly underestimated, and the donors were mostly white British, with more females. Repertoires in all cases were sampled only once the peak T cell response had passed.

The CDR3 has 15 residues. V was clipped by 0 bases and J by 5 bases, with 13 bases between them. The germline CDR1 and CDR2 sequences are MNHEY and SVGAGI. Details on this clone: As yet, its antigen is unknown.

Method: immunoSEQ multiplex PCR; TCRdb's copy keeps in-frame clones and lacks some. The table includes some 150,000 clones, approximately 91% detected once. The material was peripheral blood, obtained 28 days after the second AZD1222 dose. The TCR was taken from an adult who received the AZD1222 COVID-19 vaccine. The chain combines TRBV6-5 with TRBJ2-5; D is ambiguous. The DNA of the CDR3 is TGTGCCAGCAGTTACTCTACTCTGGGTGGGGAGACCCAGTACTTC. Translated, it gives CASSYSTLGGETQYF.